These 18 T cell receptor beta chains originate from one sample sequenced in a study of T cells expressing NK-cell markers. TCRdb reprocessed the 5' RACE reads; each CDR3 protein has one entry and no DNA is given. This sample contains 300,000 to 500,000 distinct CDR3 sequences. Sample: blood T cells: a sorted CD56 or NKG2C T cell subset, CD4+ or CD8+ T cells, or bulk PBMC T cells (not recorded which). The receptors here all came from a woman aged 45 to 65 in good health.

V gene TRBV12-3 or TRBV12-4 combines with J gene TRBJ1-2; the TCRdb call, TRBD1, lacks DNA for checking. The CDR3 is 14 residues long. This CDR3 reads CASTTGSGASGYTF.

This CDR3 reads CASSLKGAGANVLTF. This rearrangement joins TRBV2 to TRBJ2-6. This CDR3 has 15 residues. Germline lookup yields CDR1 SNHLY and CDR2 FYNNEI.

The CDR3 sequence: CASRSPGQMNSPLHF. The V call is TRBV6-6, the J call TRBJ1-6; the D gene TCRdb calls, TRBD1, cannot be checked with no DNA. Germline-derived CDR1 and CDR2 are MNHNY and SVGAGI (reference sequence). The CDR3 is made up of 15 amino acids.

The chain uses TRBV5-1 and TRBJ2-2. Germline CDR1 is SGHRS and CDR2 is YFSETQ. This CDR3 has 13 residues. CDR3: CASSLGPTGELFF.

V is TRBV4-1 and J is TRBJ2-3; TCRdb returns TRBD2, unconfirmable since there is no DNA. Germline V gives CDR1 MGHRA, CDR2 YSYEKL. This CDR3 region has 16 residues. The CDR3 protein is CASSQALGASTDTQYF.

The rearrangement joins TRBV20-1 to TRBJ2-1; the TCRdb D gene call, TRBD1, has no DNA to confirm it. The CDR3 is 16 amino acids. Per the germline V gene, CDR1 is DFQATT and CDR2 is SNEGSKA (reference sequence). The chain's CDR3 is CSARDVRGPGPNEQFF.

The V call is TRBV12-3 or TRBV12-4, the J call TRBJ2-7; TCRdb calls TRBD2, which cannot be checked without DNA. The CDR3 consists of 16 residues. CDR3: CASSLKERGYSYEQYF.

The chain uses TRBV15 and TRBJ1-4; TCRdb calls TRBD1, which cannot be checked without DNA. Germline V gene data show CDR1 as LNHNV and CDR2 as YYDKDF (reference sequence). CDR3 length: 14 amino acids. The CDR3 loop reads CATSNDRGAEKLFF.

The chain couples TRBV29-1 to TRBJ2-1; TCRdb selects TRBD1, and the lack of DNA leaves this call unchecked. The CDR3 totals 12 residues. CDR1 and CDR2 from the germline V gene are SQVTM and ANQGSEA. CDR3 amino acids: CSVATGNNEQFF.

The chain uses TRBV5-6 and TRBJ2-1; TCRdb's D call of TRBD2 is untestable without DNA. Germline CDR1 is SGHDT and CDR2 is YYEEEE. This CDR3 contains 20 residues. The CDR3 protein is CASSLGVWRLAEGSYNEQFF.

J is TRBJ2-1 and V is TRBV4-1; lacking DNA, the TRBD1 call made by TCRdb goes unchecked. Looked up from germline, CDR1 is MGHRA and CDR2 is YSYEKL. The CDR3 spans 14 residues. This chain's CDR3 is CASSQRQGRAEQFF.

The chain is built from TRBV7-9 and TRBJ2-7; TCRdb's D call, TRBD1, is unchecked because there is no DNA. Germline CDR1 reads SEHNR; CDR2 reads FQNEAQ (reference sequence). This CDR3 is built from 15 residues. The CDR3 loop is CASSPVPGQTYEQYF.

The rearrangement joins TRBV7-9 to TRBJ2-1; there is no DNA to check the TCRdb D call of TRBD1. The germline V gene encodes CDR1 SEHNR and CDR2 FQNEAQ (reference sequence). This CDR3 has 16 amino acids. CDR3: CASSLVSGRSGYEQFF.

This chain joins TRBV10-3 and TRBJ2-1; TCRdb outputs TRBD1, but without DNA this stays unchecked. CDR1 and CDR2 (germline): ENHRY, SYGVKD. This CDR3 is built from 15 residues. The CDR3 protein is CAILDWGQKVNEQFF.

V is TRBV9 and J is TRBJ2-3. This CDR3 is built from 13 residues. CDR1 and CDR2 from the germline V gene are SGDLS and YYNGEE. The CDR3 region is CASSPFDTDTQYF. The full variable domain, rest sourced from reference TRBV9 and TRBJ2-3, is DSGVTQTPKHLITATGQRVTLRCSPRSGDLSVYWYQQSLDQGLQFLIQYYNGEERAKGNILERFSAQQFPDLHSELNLSSLELGDSALYFCASSPFDTDTQYFGPGTRLTVL.

The chain links TRBV29-1 to TRBJ2-3. Germline V lookup: CDR1 SQVTM, CDR2 ANQGSEA. This CDR3 is 11 amino acids long. CDR3: CSVGAGGTQYF.

The V and J genes are TRBV29-1 and TRBJ2-1; TCRdb indicates TRBD2, and absent DNA this call remains unverified. Germline values: CDR1 SQVTM, CDR2 ANQGSEA. The CDR3 contains 18 residues. The CDR3 sequence: CSVVGTSGPESSYNEQFF.

The rearrangement joins TRBV6-1 to TRBJ2-5; TCRdb's D gene call, TRBD2, goes unchecked for lack of DNA. The germline V gene encodes CDR1 MNHNS and CDR2 SASEGT. The CDR3 is made up of 15 amino acids. The CDR3 spells CASSPILGFLETQYF.